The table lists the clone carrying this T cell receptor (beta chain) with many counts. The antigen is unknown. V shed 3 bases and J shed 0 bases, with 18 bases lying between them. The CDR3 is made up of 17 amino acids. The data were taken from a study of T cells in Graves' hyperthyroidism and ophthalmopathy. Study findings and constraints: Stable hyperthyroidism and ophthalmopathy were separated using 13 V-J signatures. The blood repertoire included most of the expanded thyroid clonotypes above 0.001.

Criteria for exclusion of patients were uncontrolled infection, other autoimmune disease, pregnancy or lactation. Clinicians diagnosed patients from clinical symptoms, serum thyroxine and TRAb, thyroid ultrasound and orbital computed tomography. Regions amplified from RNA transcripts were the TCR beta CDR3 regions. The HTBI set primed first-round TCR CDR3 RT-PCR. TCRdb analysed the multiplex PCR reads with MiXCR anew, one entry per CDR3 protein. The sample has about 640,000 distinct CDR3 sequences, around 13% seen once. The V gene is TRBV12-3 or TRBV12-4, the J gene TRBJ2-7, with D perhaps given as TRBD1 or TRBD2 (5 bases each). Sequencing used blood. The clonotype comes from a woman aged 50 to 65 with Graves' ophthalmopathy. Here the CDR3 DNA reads TGTGCCAGCAGTTTTAGGACATCCGGAGGAAGCTCCTACGAGCAGTACTTC. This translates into CASSFRTSGGSSYEQYF.